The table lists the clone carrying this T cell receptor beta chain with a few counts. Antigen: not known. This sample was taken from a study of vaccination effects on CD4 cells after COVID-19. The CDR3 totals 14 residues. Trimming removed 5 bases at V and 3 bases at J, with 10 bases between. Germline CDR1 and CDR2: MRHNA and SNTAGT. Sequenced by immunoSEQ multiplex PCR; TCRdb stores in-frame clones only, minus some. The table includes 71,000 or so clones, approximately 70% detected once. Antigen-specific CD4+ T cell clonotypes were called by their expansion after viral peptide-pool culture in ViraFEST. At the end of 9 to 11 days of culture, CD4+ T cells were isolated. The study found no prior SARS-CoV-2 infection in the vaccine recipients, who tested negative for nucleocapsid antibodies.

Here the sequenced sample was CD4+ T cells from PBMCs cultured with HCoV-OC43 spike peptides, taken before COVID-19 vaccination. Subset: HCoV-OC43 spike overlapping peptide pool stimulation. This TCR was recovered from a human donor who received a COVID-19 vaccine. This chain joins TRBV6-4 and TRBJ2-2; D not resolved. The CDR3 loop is CASSPAQDTGELFF. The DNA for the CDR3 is TGTGCCAGCAGTCCCGCTCAGGACACCGGGGAGCTGTTTTTT.